This TCR beta chain was profiled in a study of cytotoxic CD8 clonotypes in ibrutinib-treated CLL. Across the study: Response sampling took place at median 12 months of treatment, range 6 to 36. Mean yields were approximately 270,000 productive templates and about 97,000 productive rearrangements per sample.

Cryopreserved PBMCs yielded roughly 2 micrograms of genomic DNA for TCR beta libraries. Germline assignment: CDR1 LNHDA and CDR2 SQIVND (reference sequence). The CDR3 is 17 amino acids. V lost 1 base and J lost 2; bases outside the gene matches: 2. Libraries were prepared by immunoSEQ multiplex PCR; TCRdb keeps only in-frame clonotypes and omits some of them. The sample carries approximately 210,000 clones, around 70% recorded once. This clonotype originated in a human donor with chronic lymphocytic leukemia. The chain couples TRBV19 to TRBJ2-6, with 10 bases identical to TRBD2. The starting material was PBMCs, obtained after 24 months of ibrutinib treatment. The CDR3 DNA reads as TGTGCCAGTAGTATAGCAGCGGGAGGGCCTGGGGCCAACGTCCTGACTTTC. Protein product: CASSIAAGGPGANVLTF.